This T cell receptor (beta chain) comes out of a study of technical replicates of blood from a few donors. V was pared by 5 bases and J by 2 bases, with 12 bases between. This CDR3 has 14 amino acids. Germline CDR1 SGHAT, CDR2 FQNNGV. Generated by immunoSEQ multiplex PCR, the TCRdb table keeps only in-frame clones and is missing some. The data contain about 88,000 clones, just under 95% of them singletons. The chain is built from TRBV11-2 and TRBJ2-5; tentative D call: TRBD1 (6 bases). This sequence was found in a human donor in good health. The sequencing sample was made of T cells isolated from PBMCs. The CDR3 sequence is CASSTRTAQETQYF. The DNA of the CDR3 is TGTGCCAGCAGCACCCGGACAGCACAAGAGACCCAGTACTTC.